The 28 T cell receptor beta chains in this list originate from one sample, sequenced in a study of cytomegalovirus exposure and HLA in healthy donors (dated by TCRdb to 2015 to 2018). Libraries were constructed by the immunoSEQ multiplex PCR assay. For the multiplex PCR, a mixture combining 60 forward primers for TCR Vbeta segments and 13 reverse primers for TCR Jbeta segments was used. TCRdb took this table from immuneACCESS and kept in-frame rearrangements with V and J called. Such tables lack part of the clones; where checked against another copy, unresolved V genes explain under half of the gap, and the rest is unexplained. The sample table lists 86,000 or so clones, 75% to 85% of them with a count of one. Jointly, the top ten make up about 15% of the sample. Sequencing was done on a sample of PBMCs. All receptors derive from a woman aged 40 to 50 in good health and CMV-seropositive.

This clone showed up just once. The chain carries TRBV27 and TRBJ2-1; 7 nucleotides agree with TRBD2. J gave up 2 bases and V 5 bases, and 6 bases lay outside the gene matches. CDR1 and CDR2 from the germline V gene are MNHEY and SMNVEV (reference sequence). The CDR3 has 15 amino acids. The CDR3 DNA reads as TGTGCCAGCAGTCCATGGGCGGGAGCCTACAATGAGCAGTTCTTC. As protein: CASSPWAGAYNEQFF.

This rearrangement joins TRBV7-8 to TRBJ1-5; D is undetermined. The V and J ends lost 1 base and 0 bases respectively, with 7 bases between them. The CDR3 length is 15 residues. Looked up from germline, CDR1 is SGHVS and CDR2 is FQNEAQ. CDR3 sequence reads: CASSLGVNSNQPQHF. CDR3 coding DNA: TGTGCCAGCAGCTTAGGTGTAAATAGCAATCAGCCCCAGCATTTT.

The chain uses TRBV6-5 and TRBJ1-1, with TRBD1 matching 9 bases. The CDR3 has 13 residues. Germline CDR1 MNHEY, CDR2 SVGAGI. J gave up 11 bases and V 2 bases, and 6 bases lay outside the gene matches. In DNA form, the CDR3 reads TGTGCCAGCAGTTACACCTGGACAGGGGACGCTTTCTTT. Translation: CASSYTWTGDAFF.

This sequence joins TRBV14 and TRBJ2-5, with a tentative D call TRBD2 (5 bases). This CDR3 has 13 amino acids. Deletions cut 5 bases from V and 4 bases from J, with 11 bases between. Germline V CDR1 and CDR2: SGHDN, FVKESK. CDR3 in amino acids: CASSLWRSETQYF. The CDR3 coding sequence is TGTGCCAGCAGCTTGTGGAGGTCAGAGACCCAGTACTTC.

CDR3 bases: TGTGCCAGCAGTTTTTCCCCAGGCTCTGGAAACACCATATATTTT. It encodes CASSFSPGSGNTIYF. This chain links TRBV28 with TRBJ1-3; D not resolved. CDR3 length: 15 amino acids. Germline V gives CDR1 MDHEN, CDR2 SYDVKM. Trimming removed 3 bases at V and 0 bases at J, with 9 bases between.

This chain links TRBV27 with TRBJ2-1; no reliable D call. Trimming removed 5 bases at V and 4 bases at J, with 6 bases between. This CDR3 has 12 amino acids. Germline lookup yields CDR1 MNHEY and CDR2 SMNVEV (reference sequence). CDR3 in DNA: TGTGCCAGCAGTCCGAGATACAATGAGCAGTTCTTC. Residues: CASSPRYNEQFF.

This chain links TRBV9 with TRBJ2-6, with 7 bases aligning to TRBD1. Unmatched junction bases numbered 3, after V lost 3 bases and J lost 3 bases. CDR1 and CDR2 (germline): SGDLS, YYNGEE. The CDR3 totals 15 residues. The CDR3 bases are TGTGCCAGCAGCGCGACAGGGTTTGGGGCCAACGTCCTGACTTTC. As protein: CASSATGFGANVLTF. Together with reference TRBV9 and TRBJ2-6, the CDR3 gives the full variable domain: DSGVTQTPKHLITATGQRVTLRCSPRSGDLSVYWYQQSLDQGLQFLIQYYNGEERAKGNILERFSAQQFPDLHSELNLSSLELGDSALYFCASSATGFGANVLTFGAGSRLTVL.

This chain links TRBV30 with TRBJ2-1; D call uncertain. The CDR3 runs to 15 residues. Germline lookup yields CDR1 GTSNPN and CDR2 SVGIG (reference sequence). Deletions cut 3 bases from V and 6 bases from J, with 18 bases between. The CDR3 DNA reads as TGTGCCTGGAGCAACTCAGGCCCCTTGACCAATGAGCAGTTCTTC. Translating it yields CAWSNSGPLTNEQFF.

This CDR3 is CASSWTSGPTGELFF. CDR3 sequence (DNA): TGTGCCAGCAGTTGGACTAGCGGGCCTACCGGGGAGCTGTTTTTT. The V gene is TRBV7-6, the J gene TRBJ2-2, with TRBD2 identical over 11 bases. From germline, CDR1 is SGHVS and CDR2 FNYEAQ. After removal of 6 bases from V and 5 bases from J, the junction contained 5 bases not matched to a gene. The CDR3 contains 15 residues.

The chain employs TRBV5-4 and TRBJ2-2; D perhaps matches TRBD2 (5 bases). The CDR3 extends over 16 amino acids. The germline V gene has CDR1 SGHNT and CDR2 YYREEE (reference sequence). V lost 4 bases to trimming and J lost 3 bases, with 16 bases between them. The CDR3 region has the DNA TGTGCCAGCAGCCTCCGTGGAGGAGGTGACACCGGGGAGCTGTTTTTT. Protein: CASSLRGGGDTGELFF.

The chain has TRBV15 and TRBJ2-7, with TRBD1 identical over 8 bases. V dropped 8 bases and J dropped 4; count of bases not matched to a gene: 4. CDR1 LNHNV and CDR2 YYDKDF come from the germline V gene (reference sequence). This CDR3 is 12 amino acids long. As DNA, the CDR3 is TGTGCCACCCGAGACAGGGGTTACGAGCAGTACTTC. Its translation is CATRDRGYEQYF.

The chain employs TRBV11-2 and TRBJ2-2, with D perhaps TRBD2 (7 bases). Germline V gene data show CDR1 as SGHAT and CDR2 as FQNNGV. V was shortened by 5 bases and J by 4 bases, with 17 bases between the two germline ends. The CDR3 consists of 16 residues. The CDR3 DNA reads as TGTGCCAGCAGCCCACACGCGCGGGGGCCCACCGGGGAGCTGTTTTTT. Its translation: CASSPHARGPTGELFF.

The chain employs TRBV27 and TRBJ1-6; 10 bases agree with TRBD1. The CDR3 totals 16 residues. Germline V gene lookup returns CDR1 MNHEY and CDR2 SMNVEV (reference sequence). After removal of 5 bases from V and 9 bases from J, the junction contained 10 bases not matched to a gene. The CDR3 here is CASSPQTGTGVSPLHF. The CDR3 DNA reads TGTGCCAGCAGTCCACAAACCGGGACAGGGGTTTCACCCCTCCACTTT.

This chain links TRBV7-6 with TRBJ2-1, with 7 bases that match TRBD2. V dropped 5 bases and J dropped 4; count of bases not matched to a gene: 17. CDR1 is SGHVS, CDR2 FNYEAQ, per germline. The CDR3 has 18 residues. In DNA form, the CDR3 reads TGTGCCAGCAGCGCCCGGGGAGCGGGATCCGAGCCTTACAATGAGCAGTTCTTC. The encoded protein is CASSARGAGSEPYNEQFF. The variable domain in full, with the rest retrieved from reference TRBV7-6 and TRBJ2-1, is GAGVSQSPRYKVTKRGQDVALRCDPISGHVSLYWYRQALGQGPEFLTYFNYEAQQDKSGLPNDRFSAERPEGSISTLTIQRTEQRDSAMYRCASSARGAGSEPYNEQFFGPGTRLTVL.

The rearrangement links TRBV27 to TRBJ1-5, with a possible D match to TRBD1 (6 bases). Trimming shortened V by 3 bases and J by 2 bases, and 14 bases separated the two germline ends. The CDR3 totals 16 residues. Germline V gene data show CDR1 as MNHEY and CDR2 as SMNVEV (reference sequence). The CDR3 bases are TGTGCCAGCAGTTTGGTAGGGGGGGTAGGCAATCAGCCCCAGCATTTT. This encodes CASSLVGGVGNQPQHF.

The CDR3 DNA reads as TGTGCCAGCTCACCACCGTGGGACAGAAGAAACACTGAAGCTTTCTTT. This translates into CASSPPWDRRNTEAFF. The V call is TRBV18, the J call TRBJ1-1; 7 bases fit TRBD1. CDR1 KGHSH and CDR2 LQKENI come from the germline V gene. The V segment lost 0 bases and the J segment 2 bases; nucleotides outside the gene matches: 6. This CDR3 comprises 16 residues.

This chain connects TRBV30 to TRBJ1-1, with D unresolved. CDR1 and CDR2 from the germline V gene are GTSNPN and SVGIG (reference sequence). The ends were cut back, 1 base at V and 13 bases at J, with 10 bases in the middle. The CDR3 loop spans 10 amino acids. The CDR3 DNA sequence: TGTGCCTGGAGTGCACCACTGATTTTCTTT. Protein sequence: CAWSAPLIFF.

The chain joins TRBV5-8 to TRBJ2-5, with 10 positions matching TRBD2. The CDR3 has 18 residues. The germline gives CDR1 SGHTS, CDR2 YDEGEE. V shed 1 base and J 3 bases; nucleotides not matched to a gene: 12. CDR3 DNA: TGTGCCAGCAGCTTGACGGGGACAGCGGGAGGGGTCAAAGAGACCCAGTACTTC. Its protein is CASSLTGTAGGVKETQYF.

V usage is TRBV19 and J usage is TRBJ1-2; D perhaps matches TRBD1 (6 bases). Trimming took off 5 bases at V and 6 bases at J, with 25 bases between the two ends. CDR3 length: 17 residues. Germline CDR1 LNHDA, CDR2 SQIVND (reference sequence). For the CDR3, the DNA is TGTGCCAGTAGTCTGACCTCTCCTCAGGGGAAGGTACATGGCTACACCTTC. It specifies CASSLTSPQGKVHGYTF.

The chain employs TRBV6-1 and TRBJ2-7; 8 positions match TRBD1. The CDR3 contains 14 residues. Germline values: CDR1 MNHNS, CDR2 SASEGT. V lost 11 bases to trimming and J lost 2 bases; unmatched junction nucleotides: 11. The CDR3, as DNA: TGTGCCGGCGGAAAGGACAGGGTAACCTACGAGCAGTACTTC. Translating it yields CAGGKDRVTYEQYF.

The chain combines TRBV7-9 with TRBJ1-1; possibly TRBD1 for D (5 bases). Germline lookup yields CDR1 SEHNR and CDR2 FQNEAQ (reference sequence). V was cut by 5 bases and J by 3 bases, with 19 bases left in between. CDR3 length: 16 amino acids. The CDR3 DNA reads as TGTGCCAGCAGCCGCGGGGGGGGAGGATGGTACACTGAAGCTTTCTTT. This codes for CASSRGGGGWYTEAFF. Combining the CDR3 with reference TRBV7-9 and TRBJ1-1 gives the whole variable domain DTGVSQNPRHKITKRGQNVTFRCDPISEHNRLYWYRQTLGQGPEFLTYFQNEAQLEKSRLLSDRFSAERPKGSFSTLEIQRTEQGDSAMYLCASSRGGGGWYTEAFFGQGTRLTVV.

V usage is TRBV4-2 and J usage is TRBJ1-5; 10 nucleotides match TRBD1. The CDR3 spans 16 residues. V lost 3 bases to trimming and J lost 0 bases; unmatched junction nucleotides: 2. CDR1 is LGHNA and CDR2 is YNFKEQ in the germline V gene. CDR3 DNA: TGTGCCAGCAGCCAGGACAGGGGGGATAGCAATCAGCCCCAGCATTTT. Its translation: CASSQDRGDSNQPQHF.

The chain couples TRBV28 to TRBJ2-1; 10 bases align to TRBD2. CDR3 size: 15 residues. Per the germline V gene, CDR1 is MDHEN and CDR2 is SYDVKM. V was clipped by 7 bases and J by 2 bases; unmatched bases: 5. The CDR3 sequence is CASNSGTSAYNEQFF. CDR3 DNA sequence: TGTGCCAGCAACTCCGGGACTAGCGCCTACAATGAGCAGTTCTTC.

This chain links TRBV5-8 with TRBJ1-5, with TRBD1 as a possible D gene (5 bases). Germline V gene lookup returns CDR1 SGHTS and CDR2 YDEGEE. V lost 3 bases, J lost 5 bases, and 15 bases lay in between. This CDR3 is built from 15 residues. CDR3 in DNA: TGTGCCAGCAGCTCAGGGATTCTAGAGCATCAGCCCCAGCATTTT. Translation: CASSSGILEHQPQHF.

The rearrangement links TRBV4-2 to TRBJ2-3, with 8 bases fitting TRBD2. Germline V CDR1 and CDR2: LGHNA, YNFKEQ. The junction had 6 bases not matched to a gene; V was cut back by 3 bases and J by 1 base. The CDR3 contains 16 residues. Written as DNA, the CDR3 is TGTGCCAGCAGCCAGGGACTAGGTGAGGGCACAGATACGCAGTATTTT. Translating gives CASSQGLGEGTDTQYF.

The V gene is TRBV5-1, the J gene TRBJ1-1; D ambiguous. In germline, CDR1 is SGHRS, CDR2 YFSETQ. This CDR3 has 14 residues. Trimming shortened V by 2 bases and J by 1 base, and 9 bases separated the two germline ends. The CDR3 nucleotides read TGCGCCAGCAGCTTAGAAAGAGAGAACACTGAAGCTTTCTTT. Its protein product is CASSLERENTEAFF.

The chain joins TRBV27 to TRBJ2-2; D is possibly TRBD1 (5 bases). CDR3 size: 18 residues. V was shortened by 5 bases and J by 7 bases, with 26 bases between the two germline ends. CDR1 is MNHEY, CDR2 SMNVEV, per germline (reference sequence). The CDR3 DNA is TGTGCCAGCAGTCGTACCATTCGGACACTCAATACTGGCGGGGAGCTGTTTTTT. This sequence encodes CASSRTIRTLNTGGELFF.

A few counts support this clone. The rearrangement joins TRBV6-5 to TRBJ1-1, with a weak D call TRBD1 (5 bases). Germline CDR1 reads MNHEY; CDR2 reads SVGAGI. CDR3 length equals 15 residues. Deletions cut 8 bases from V and 1 base from J, with 17 bases between. Here the CDR3 reads CASHGEGLRNTEAFF. CDR3 nucleotide sequence: TGTGCCAGCCACGGCGAGGGACTGAGGAACACTGAAGCTTTCTTT.